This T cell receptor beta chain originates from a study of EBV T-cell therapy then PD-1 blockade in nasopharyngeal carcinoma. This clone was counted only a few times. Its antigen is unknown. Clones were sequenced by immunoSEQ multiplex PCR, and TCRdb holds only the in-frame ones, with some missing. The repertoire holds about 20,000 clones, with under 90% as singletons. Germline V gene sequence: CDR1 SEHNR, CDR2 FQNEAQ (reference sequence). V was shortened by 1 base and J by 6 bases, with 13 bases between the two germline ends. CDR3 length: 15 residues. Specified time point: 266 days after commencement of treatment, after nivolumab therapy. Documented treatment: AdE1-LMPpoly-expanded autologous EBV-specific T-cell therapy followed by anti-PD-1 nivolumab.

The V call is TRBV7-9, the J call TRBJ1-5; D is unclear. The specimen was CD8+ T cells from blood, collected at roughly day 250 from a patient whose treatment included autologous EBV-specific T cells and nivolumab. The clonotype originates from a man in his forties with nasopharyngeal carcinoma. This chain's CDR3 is CASSLEGTPRQPQHF. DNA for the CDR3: TGTGCCAGCAGCTTAGAGGGTACACCCCGTCAGCCCCAGCATTTT.